Listed here are 5 T cell receptor beta chains from one sample, sequenced in a study of blood T cell repertoires in COVID-19. Profiling relied on immunoSEQ multiplex PCR, and the TCRdb table lists in-frame clones only, not all of them. The sample consists of over 100,000 clones, roughly 89% of them appearing once. Sequencing was done on a sample of peripheral blood. Every receptor here comes from a man aged 55 to 70 with COVID-19, enrolled during active disease.

This rearrangement joins TRBV5-1 to TRBJ1-1; the D is unclear. From germline, CDR1 is SGHRS and CDR2 YFSETQ. The CDR3 runs 13 residues. The V gene lost 6 bases and the J gene lost 4 bases, with 13 bases spanning the gap. As DNA, the CDR3 is TGCGCCAGCAAGGAGGGCCTGAGCACTGAAGCTTTCTTT. Encoded protein: CASKEGLSTEAFF.

V gene TRBV19 combines with J gene TRBJ1-5; no clear D gene. Trimming took 2 bases from V and 6 from J, leaving 20 bases between them. Germline assignment: CDR1 LNHDA and CDR2 SQIVND (reference sequence). The CDR3 is made up of 17 amino acids. The CDR3 DNA follows: TGTGCCAGTAGTATAAGCGGGGTACCGCTGGACGGTCAGCCCCAGCATTTT. Protein: CASSISGVPLDGQPQHF.

V usage is TRBV18 and J usage is TRBJ2-7; D gene ambiguous. Trimming took 3 bases from V and 0 from J, leaving 9 bases between them. Germline CDR1 reads KGHSH; CDR2 reads LQKENI. The CDR3 spans 14 residues. The CDR3 region is CASSPVRSSYEQYF. CDR3 in DNA: TGTGCCAGCTCACCTGTTAGAAGCTCCTACGAGCAGTACTTC.

This clone was recorded a few times. The chain carries TRBV6-5 and TRBJ1-6; 9 bases fit TRBD1. The CDR3 loop spans 15 amino acids. J lost 9 bases, V lost 5 bases, and 8 bases had no gene match. The germline gives CDR1 MNHEY, CDR2 SVGAGI. CDR3 loop: CASSPYRGLGSPLHF. The CDR3 region has the DNA TGTGCCAGCAGTCCATACAGGGGGCTGGGTTCACCCCTCCACTTT.

The chain couples TRBV5-8 to TRBJ2-7; D uncertain. This CDR3 is 12 amino acids long. Deletions cut 2 bases from V and 6 bases from J, with 9 bases between. The germline CDR1 and CDR2 sequences are SGHTS and YDEGEE. The CDR3 DNA is TGTGCCAGCAGCTTACGGGTGGGCGAGCAGTACTTC. Translated: CASSLRVGEQYF.